The 14 T cell receptor beta chains below come from one sample, sequenced in a study of blood T cell repertoires in COVID-19. The table came from immunoSEQ multiplex PCR; TCRdb's copy has only in-frame clones and leaves some out. Found here are 200,000 to 300,000 clones, 75% to 90% of them singletons; the top ten hold 1.5% to 2%. The sequencing input was peripheral blood. These receptors originate from a man younger than 45 with active or convalescent COVID-19.

The rearrangement links TRBV4-3 to TRBJ1-2, with TRBD1 matching 10 bases. The J segment lost 8 bases and the V segment lost 6 bases, leaving 6 bases of the junction unmatched. The CDR3 runs to 13 residues. Germline loops: CDR1 LGHNA, CDR2 YSLEER. The DNA of the CDR3 is TGCGCCAGCAGATCCGGGACAGGGGACGGCTACACCTTC. As protein: CASRSGTGDGYTF.

This chain connects TRBV18 to TRBJ2-5, with 9 bases fitting TRBD2. The CDR3 length is 14 residues. Germline V gene sequence: CDR1 KGHSH, CDR2 LQKENI. V gave up 2 bases and J gave up 2 bases; unmatched junction bases: 0. CDR3 DNA sequence: TGTGCCAGCTCACCAGGACTAGCGCAAGAGACCCAGTACTTC. As protein: CASSPGLAQETQYF.

The CDR3 DNA sequence: TGTGCCAGCAGCAAGAGGGAAACAAGCTATGGCTACACCTTC. It yields the protein CASSKRETSYGYTF. The V gene is TRBV3-1 (or the pseudogene TRBV3-2), the J gene TRBJ1-2; no firm D call. CDR3 length equals 14 residues. The ends were cut back, 5 bases at V and 4 bases at J, with 14 bases in the middle. Germline loops: CDR1 LGHDT, CDR2 YNNKEL (reference sequence).

The chain carries TRBV7-9 and TRBJ2-5; the match to TRBD2 covers 9 bases. The CDR3 consists of 17 residues. CDR1 and CDR2 from the germline V gene are SEHNR and FQNEAQ (reference sequence). The V segment lost 4 bases and the J segment 5 bases; nucleotides outside the gene matches: 14. CDR3 bases: TGTGCCAGCAGCTGGGTTGGAGCGGGGGGTTCAGGGGAGACCCAGTACTTC. Translating it yields CASSWVGAGGSGETQYF.

The V call is TRBV24-1, the J call TRBJ2-2, with TRBD2 matching 7 bases. Germline lookup yields CDR1 KGHDR and CDR2 SFDVKD. CDR3 size: 15 residues. V was clipped by 5 bases and J by 0 bases; unmatched bases: 2. The CDR3 DNA is TGTGCCACCAGTGCGGGGGGATCGAACACCGGGGAGCTGTTTTTT. The encoded protein is CATSAGGSNTGELFF.

V is TRBV19 and J is TRBJ2-7; 7 nucleotides line up with TRBD1. The CDR3 loop spans 15 amino acids. Germline lookup yields CDR1 LNHDA and CDR2 SQIVND (reference sequence). The junction had 15 bases not matched to a gene; V was cut back by 9 bases and J by 4 bases. In DNA, the CDR3 is TGTGCCAGCTGGCCCAGAACAGGGGTGGAGTACGAGCAGTACTTC. It specifies CASWPRTGVEYEQYF.

The gene calls are TRBV12-1 and TRBJ2-7; TRBD1, as called in the table, went unchecked against the DNA. TRBV12-1 is noted as a pseudogene. CDR3 length equals 16 residues. CDR3 loop: CASSFFSWDSSYEQYF. Written as DNA, the CDR3 is TGTGCCAGCAGCTTTTTTTCCTGGGACAGCTCCTACGAGCAGTACTTC.

V usage is TRBV30 and J usage is TRBJ2-3; 11 bases match TRBD2. Germline V gene lookup returns CDR1 GTSNPN and CDR2 SVGIG (reference sequence). This CDR3 spans 13 amino acids. The chain's CDR3 is CASGGAGSDTQYF. The DNA for the CDR3 is TGTGCTAGCGGGGGGGCAGGGTCGGATACGCAGTATTTT.

The chain recombines TRBV5-1 with TRBJ2-1, with D uncertain. The V end lost 2 bases, the J end lost 0 bases, and 6 bases lay between the germline ends. This CDR3 comprises 14 residues. The V gene's germline CDR1 is SGHRS and CDR2 YFSETQ. For the CDR3, the DNA is TGCGCCAGCAGCTTACCCAGCTCCTACAATGAGCAGTTCTTC. Its translation is CASSLPSSYNEQFF.

Regarding this clone: The identical CDR3 is also encoded by other nucleotide sequences in the sample. The V call is TRBV19, the J call TRBJ1-1; a possible D gene is TRBD1 (5 bases). CDR3 length equals 13 residues. CDR1 is LNHDA, CDR2 SQIVND, per germline (reference sequence). V lost 3 bases and J lost 4, with 9 bases in between. CDR3 in DNA: TGTGCCAGTAGTATCGGGGGATCCACTGAAGCTTTCTTT. Translating gives CASSIGGSTEAFF.

The chain couples TRBV13 to TRBJ1-2; TRBD1 matches at 10 bases. Germline V gene data show CDR1 as PRHDT and CDR2 as FYEKMQ (reference sequence). The CDR3 totals 15 residues. V lost 2 bases, J lost 1 base, and 1 base stayed unmatched. CDR3 DNA: TGTGCCAGCAGCTTAAGGACAGGGGGTAACTATGGCTACACCTTC. Translation gives CASSLRTGGNYGYTF.

Worth noting for this clone: Other DNA sequences within the sample encode an identical CDR3. V usage is TRBV2 and J usage is TRBJ2-7; TRBD1 might be the D (8 bases). CDR1 is SNHLY, CDR2 FYNNEI, per germline. With 5 bases removed from V and 1 base from J, the gap between germline ends came to 15 bases. The CDR3 extends over 15 amino acids. This chain's CDR3 is CASSQTGGGSYEQYF. Written as DNA, the CDR3 is TGTGCCAGCAGTCAAACAGGGGGGGGGTCCTACGAGCAGTACTTC.

The chain is built from TRBV6-2 or TRBV6-3 and TRBJ1-1; D gene unclear. The CDR3 runs to 15 residues. Germline CDR1 MNHEY, CDR2 SVGEGT. Trimming took 4 bases from V and 1 from J, leaving 13 bases between them. CDR3 protein: CASSSALGRNTEAFF. The CDR3 bases are TGTGCCAGCAGTTCCGCATTGGGGAGGAACACTGAAGCTTTCTTT.

The rearrangement uses TRBV4-2 and TRBJ1-2; D not resolved. Germline V gene data show CDR1 as LGHNA and CDR2 as YNFKEQ. V dropped 0 bases and J dropped 1 base, with 18 bases sitting between them. The CDR3 is 18 amino acids. The CDR3 protein is CASSQDLSRLNLNYGYTF. In DNA form, the CDR3 reads TGTGCCAGCAGCCAAGACCTCTCCAGACTAAACCTTAACTATGGCTACACCTTC.